The clone carrying this T cell receptor beta chain was recorded at least ten times. Its target is unknown. The read terminates 3 residues before the CDR3 end, so the remaining end is supplied by the germline J gene. The data are from a study of T cell clonality in common variable immunodeficiency. Study-level points and caveats: T cell subpopulation sequencing would be needed to explain CVID clonality. Reportedly, TCR beta sequences from common variable immunodeficiency showed fewer deletions and N-nucleotide insertions. Repertoire-complication correlations in CVID were limited by patient heterogeneity.

TCRdb's table, derived via immunoSEQ multiplex PCR, lists solely in-frame clones and lacks some. The sample yields approximately 28,000 clones, without any singletons. V lost 6 bases and J lost 7, with 15 bases in between. The CDR3 sequence is 13 residues long. In germline, CDR1 is SGHTA, CDR2 FQGNSA. V gene TRBV7-2 combines with J gene TRBJ2-5; maybe TRBD2 (6 bases). The specimen sequenced was peripheral blood mononuclear cells. This clonotype was obtained from a human donor with common variable immunodeficiency. The CDR3 loop reads CASSSTSWPTQYF. The DNA read from the CDR3 is TGTGCCAGCAGTTCTACTAGCTGGCCGACC.